Below, 20 T cell receptor beta chains from the same sample are listed, as sequenced in a study of PD-L1 blockade in urothelial cancer. Indicated time point: peripheral blood 6 weeks after treatment start. Generated by immunoSEQ multiplex PCR, the TCRdb table keeps only in-frame clones and is missing some. The table lists about 110,000 clones, approximately 90% of them singletons, with less than 5% in the top ten. The sequencing used PBMCs, collected around atezolizumab (anti-PD-L1) treatment. The receptors come from a man aged 55 to 70 with urothelial cancer.

The chain joins TRBV2 to TRBJ2-7, with TRBD2 as a possible D gene (5 bases). V was trimmed by 4 bases and J by 1 base, leaving 8 bases between them. The CDR3 loop spans 13 amino acids. Germline V lookup: CDR1 SNHLY, CDR2 FYNNEI. CDR3 sequence: CASSGSGSYEQYF. The CDR3 DNA is TGTGCCAGCAGTGGCAGCGGTTCCTACGAGCAGTACTTC.

This sequence joins TRBV4-2 and TRBJ2-7, with 9 bases identical to TRBD2. Trimming at V came to 4 bases and at J to 3 bases, leaving 4 bases not matched to a gene. Germline V gene data show CDR1 as LGHNA and CDR2 as YNFKEQ. This CDR3 has 14 amino acids. CDR3 coding DNA: TGTGCCAGCAGCCTCGGACTAGCGAGCTACGAGCAGTACTTC. Residues: CASSLGLASYEQYF.

The chain uses TRBV4-3 and TRBJ2-3; 12 bases are a match to TRBD2. After removal of 0 bases from V and 6 bases from J, the junction contained 7 bases not matched to a gene. Germline V gives CDR1 LGHNA, CDR2 YSLEER. The CDR3 has 17 amino acids. CDR3 residues: CASSQDLAGGFGDTQYF. The CDR3, as DNA: TGCGCCAGCAGCCAAGATCTAGCGGGGGGGTTTGGCGATACGCAGTATTTT.

The rearrangement links TRBV11-2 to TRBJ1-5; no firm D call. V shed 3 bases and J shed 7 bases, with 4 bases lying between them. Per the germline V gene, CDR1 is SGHAT and CDR2 is FQNNGV. This CDR3 is 11 amino acids long. CDR3 nucleotide sequence: TGTGCCAGCAGCTTGCAGCAGCCCCAGCATTTT. Its translation is CASSLQQPQHF.

The table lists this clone with a count of one. The chain links TRBV7-9 to TRBJ1-1; D perhaps matches TRBD1 (6 bases). The length of the CDR3 is 16 residues. Germline V gene sequence: CDR1 SEHNR, CDR2 FQNEAQ (reference sequence). V dropped 7 bases and J dropped 1 base, with 19 bases sitting between them. Written as DNA, the CDR3 is TGTGCCAGCATCCCCAAGGGGGGGGCTTCGAACACTGAAGCTTTCTTT. Its protein is CASIPKGGASNTEAFF.

V and J are TRBV6-5 and TRBJ1-5; D call uncertain. V was pared by 8 bases and J by 2 bases, with 10 bases between. This CDR3 has 13 residues. Germline V gene data show CDR1 as MNHEY and CDR2 as SVGAGI. The CDR3 region has the DNA TGTGCCAGCCAGGTTTCTGGCAATCAGCCCCAGCATTTT. Translating it yields CASQVSGNQPQHF.

The count of this clone is one. The rearrangement uses TRBV6-6 and TRBJ1-2, with TRBD1 matching 9 bases. CDR1 is MNHNY, CDR2 SVGAGI, per germline (reference sequence). The junction had 5 bases not matched to a gene; V was cut back by 0 bases and J by 6 bases. The CDR3 consists of 15 residues. CDR3 amino acids: CASSYSPGQGDGYTF. Here the CDR3 DNA reads TGTGCCAGCAGTTACTCCCCGGGACAGGGTGATGGCTACACCTTC.

The genes are TRBV27 and TRBJ2-7; the match to TRBD1 covers 9 bases. The germline CDR1 and CDR2 sequences are MNHEY and SMNVEV (reference sequence). The CDR3 loop spans 14 amino acids. V shed 8 bases and J 4 bases; nucleotides not matched to a gene: 9. CDR3 region: CASPVDRGGYEQYF. The CDR3 DNA reads TGTGCCAGCCCCGTCGACAGGGGGGGTTACGAGCAGTACTTC.

CDR3 DNA: TGTGCCAGCAGCTTTGGCGGGAGTCCAGAGACCCAGTACTTC. It translates to CASSFGGSPETQYF. This sequence joins TRBV7-2 and TRBJ2-5; 7 nucleotides align to TRBD2. The germline gives CDR1 SGHTA, CDR2 FQGNSA. The CDR3 contains 14 residues. V dropped 3 bases and J dropped 4; count of bases not matched to a gene: 5.

About this clone: The junction shows a germline mismatch at one end, possibly a read error. V is TRBV2 and J is TRBJ1-1, with 7 bases that match TRBD1. The CDR3 is 17 residues long. Germline V gives CDR1 SNHLY, CDR2 FYNNEI. The CDR3, as DNA: TGTGCCACCAGTCTAACGACAGGGCAGGTCCTGAACACTGAAGCTTTCTTT. Amino acid sequence: CATSLTTGQVLNTEAFF.

This sequence joins TRBV5-6 and TRBJ2-2; TRBD2 agrees at 13 bases. CDR1 is SGHDT, CDR2 YYEEEE, per germline. Trimming cost V 4 bases and J 6 bases; bases outside gene matches: 3. The CDR3 covers 15 residues. CDR3 in DNA: TGTGCCAGCAGCCTCGGACTAGCGGGGGCCGGGGAGCTGTTTTTT. It encodes CASSLGLAGAGELFF.

The chain links TRBV6-4 to TRBJ1-5; D unclear. The CDR3 is 13 residues long. V lost 5 bases to trimming and J lost 0 bases, with 5 bases between them. Germline V CDR1 and CDR2: MRHNA, SNTAGT. CDR3 in DNA: TGTGCCAGCAGTCAAAATAGCAATCAGCCCCAGCATTTT. It codes for CASSQNSNQPQHF.

The rearrangement uses TRBV5-1 and TRBJ2-5; 10 nucleotides match TRBD1. Germline CDR1 and CDR2: SGHRS and YFSETQ. The CDR3 length is 17 residues. The J segment lost 5 bases and the V segment lost 0 bases, leaving 10 bases of the junction unmatched. CDR3 bases: TGCGCCAGCAGCTTGGGGTCCTGGACAGGGGGGTTGGAGACCCAGTACTTC. Protein: CASSLGSWTGGLETQYF. Full variable domain (remainder filled in from reference TRBV5-1 and TRBJ2-5): KAGVTQTPRYLIKTRGQQVTLSCSPISGHRSVSWYQQTPGQGLQFLFEYFSETQRNKGNFPGRFSGRQFSNSRSEMNVSTLELGDSALYLCASSLGSWTGGLETQYFGPGTRLLVL.

The J gene is TRBJ2-3, the V gene TRBV30; TRBD2 matches 13 bases. The J segment lost 6 bases and the V segment lost 3 bases, leaving 3 bases of the junction unmatched. Looked up from germline, CDR1 is GTSNPN and CDR2 is SVGIG (reference sequence). The CDR3 contains 14 residues. CDR3 residues: CAWSRTSGSDTQYF. CDR3 sequence (DNA): TGTGCCTGGAGCCGGACTAGCGGGAGTGATACGCAGTATTTT.

The J gene is TRBJ1-4, the V gene TRBV18, with no clear D. This CDR3 is built from 13 residues. V lost 3 bases to trimming and J lost 6 bases, with 8 bases between them. Germline assignment: CDR1 KGHSH and CDR2 LQKENI. The CDR3 loop reads CASSPGVDEKLFF. The CDR3 DNA follows: TGTGCCAGCTCACCGGGAGTAGATGAAAAACTGTTTTTT.

This clone was observed once. This rearrangement joins TRBV5-8 to TRBJ2-1; tentatively, D is TRBD2 (5 bases). Trimming removed 3 bases from V and 8 bases from J, with 6 bases in between. CDR1 SGHTS and CDR2 YDEGEE come from the germline V gene. This CDR3 region has 11 residues. The CDR3 coding sequence is TGTGCCAGCAGCTGGACTGATGAGCAGTTCTTC. The encoded protein is CASSWTDEQFF. Full variable domain (rest looked up from reference TRBV5-8 and TRBJ2-1): EAGVTQSPTHLIKTRGQQATLRCSPISGHTSVYWYQQALGLGLQFLLWYDEGEERNRGNFPPRFSGRQFPNYSSELNVNALELEDSALYLCASSWTDEQFFGPGTRLTVL.

The V and J genes are TRBV6-5 and TRBJ1-1, with D perhaps matching TRBD1 (6 bases). This CDR3 is built from 14 residues. V was pared by 5 bases and J by 1 base, with 11 bases between. Germline-derived CDR1 and CDR2 are MNHEY and SVGAGI. The CDR3 spells CASSTLQGNTEAFF. Written as DNA, the CDR3 is TGTGCCAGCAGTACCTTACAGGGGAACACTGAAGCTTTCTTT.

This chain connects TRBV2 to TRBJ1-2, with 7 bases that match TRBD1. CDR1 is SNHLY, CDR2 FYNNEI, per germline. The CDR3 totals 13 residues. Trimming cost V 6 bases and J 2 bases; bases outside gene matches: 3. CDR3 DNA: TGTGCCAGCAGCCCGACAGGGAACTATGGCTACACCTTC. It translates to CASSPTGNYGYTF.

This chain connects TRBV7-8 to TRBJ1-2; 9 bases agree with TRBD1. The CDR3 is made up of 16 amino acids. The germline V gene has CDR1 SGHVS and CDR2 FQNEAQ. Trimming removed 5 bases from V and 5 bases from J; junction bases left unmatched: 12. The CDR3 DNA sequence: TGTGCCAGCAGCCCCTCCCGGACAGGGGTCGGTTATGGCTACACCTTC. As protein: CASSPSRTGVGYGYTF.

The gene calls are TRBV6-1 and TRBJ2-1, with TRBD2 matching 13 bases. With V trimmed by 1 base and J by 4 bases, 4 bases remained unmatched. Germline values: CDR1 MNHNS, CDR2 SASEGT. CDR3 length equals 17 residues. The CDR3 DNA follows: TGTGCCAGCAGTGAAGGGACTAGCGGGAGCTTATACAATGAGCAGTTCTTC. Encoded protein: CASSEGTSGSLYNEQFF.